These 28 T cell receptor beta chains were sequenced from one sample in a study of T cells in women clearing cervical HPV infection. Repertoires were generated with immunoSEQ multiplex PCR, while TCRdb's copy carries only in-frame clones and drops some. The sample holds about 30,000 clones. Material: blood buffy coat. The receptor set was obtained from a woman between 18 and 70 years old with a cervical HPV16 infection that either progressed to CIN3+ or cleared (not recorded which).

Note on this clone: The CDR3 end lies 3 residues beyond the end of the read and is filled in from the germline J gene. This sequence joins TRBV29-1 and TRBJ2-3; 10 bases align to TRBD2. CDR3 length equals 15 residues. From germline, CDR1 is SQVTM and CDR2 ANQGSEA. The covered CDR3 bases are TGCAGCGCCCTCCCCCGGCGGCTAGCGGGGGAGACG. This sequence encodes CSALPRRLAGET. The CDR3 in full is CSALPRRLAGETQYF.

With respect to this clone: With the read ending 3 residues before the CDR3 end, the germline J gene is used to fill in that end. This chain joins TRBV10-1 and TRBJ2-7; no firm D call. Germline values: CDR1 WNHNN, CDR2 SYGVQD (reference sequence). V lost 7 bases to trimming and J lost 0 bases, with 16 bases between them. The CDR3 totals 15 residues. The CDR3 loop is CASMKIGSPSYEQYF. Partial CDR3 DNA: TGCGCCAGCATGAAAATAGGTAGCCCCTCCTACGAG.

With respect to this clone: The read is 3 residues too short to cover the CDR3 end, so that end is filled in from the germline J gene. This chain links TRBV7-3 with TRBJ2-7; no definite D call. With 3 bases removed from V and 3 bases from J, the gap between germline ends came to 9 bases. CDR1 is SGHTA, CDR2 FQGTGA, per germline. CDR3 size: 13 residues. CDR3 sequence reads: CASSFNNNYEQYF. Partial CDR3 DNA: TGTGCCAGCAGCTTCAACAACAACTACGAG.

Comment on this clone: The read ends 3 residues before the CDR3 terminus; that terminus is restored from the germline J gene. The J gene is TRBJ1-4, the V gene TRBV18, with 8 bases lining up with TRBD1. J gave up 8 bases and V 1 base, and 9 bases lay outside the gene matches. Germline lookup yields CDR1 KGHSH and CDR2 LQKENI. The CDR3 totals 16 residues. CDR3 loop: CASSPLSGTGLEKLFF. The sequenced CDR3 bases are TGTGCCAGCTCACCACTCTCCGGGACAGGCCTAGAAAAA.

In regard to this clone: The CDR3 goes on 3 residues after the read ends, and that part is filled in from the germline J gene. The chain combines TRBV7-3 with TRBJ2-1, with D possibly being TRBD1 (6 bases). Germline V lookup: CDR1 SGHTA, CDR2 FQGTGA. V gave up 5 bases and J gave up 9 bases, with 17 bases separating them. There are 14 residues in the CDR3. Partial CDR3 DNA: TGTGCCAGCAGCCCGGGACACCATGACCTTGAG. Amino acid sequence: CASSPGHHDLE. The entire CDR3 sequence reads CASSPGHHDLEQFF.

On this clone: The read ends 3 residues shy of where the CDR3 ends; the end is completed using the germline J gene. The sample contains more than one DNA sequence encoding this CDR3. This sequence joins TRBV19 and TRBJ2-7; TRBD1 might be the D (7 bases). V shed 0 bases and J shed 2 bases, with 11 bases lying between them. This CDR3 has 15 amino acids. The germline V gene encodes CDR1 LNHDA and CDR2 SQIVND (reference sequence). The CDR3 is CASSIEGRGAYEQYF. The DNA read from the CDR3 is TGTGCCAGTAGTATAGAGGGCAGGGGGGCCTACGAG. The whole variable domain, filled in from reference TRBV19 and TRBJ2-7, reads DGGITQSPKYLFRKEGQNVTLSCEQNLNHDAMYWYRQDPGQGLRLIYYSQIVNDFQKGDIAEGYSVSREKKESFPLTVTSAQKNPTAFYLCASSIEGRGAYEQYFGPGTRLTVT.

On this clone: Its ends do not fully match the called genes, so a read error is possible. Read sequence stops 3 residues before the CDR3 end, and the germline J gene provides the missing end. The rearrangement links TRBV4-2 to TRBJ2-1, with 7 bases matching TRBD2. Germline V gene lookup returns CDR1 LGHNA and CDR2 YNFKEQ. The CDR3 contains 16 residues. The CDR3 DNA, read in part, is TGCGCCAGCAGCCAGGCCTTGGTAGCGGGCTTCAATGAG. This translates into CASSQALVAGFNE. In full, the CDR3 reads CASSQALVAGFNEQFF.

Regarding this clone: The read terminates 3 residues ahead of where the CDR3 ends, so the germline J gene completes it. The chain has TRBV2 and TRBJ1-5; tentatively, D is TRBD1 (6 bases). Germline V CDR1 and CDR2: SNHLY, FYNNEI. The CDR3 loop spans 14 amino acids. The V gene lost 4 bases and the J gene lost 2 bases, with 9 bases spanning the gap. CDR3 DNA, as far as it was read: TGTGCCAGCAGTGCTACAGGGCGCAATCAGCCC. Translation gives CASSATGRNQP. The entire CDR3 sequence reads CASSATGRNQPQHF.

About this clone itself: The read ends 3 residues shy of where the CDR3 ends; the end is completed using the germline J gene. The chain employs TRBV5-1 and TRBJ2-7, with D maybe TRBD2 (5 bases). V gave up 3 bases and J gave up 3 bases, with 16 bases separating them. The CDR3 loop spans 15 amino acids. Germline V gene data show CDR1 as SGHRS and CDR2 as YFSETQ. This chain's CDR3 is CASSSDPGLDYEQYF. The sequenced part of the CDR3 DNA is TGCGCCAGCAGCTCGGACCCGGGGTTGGACTACGAG.

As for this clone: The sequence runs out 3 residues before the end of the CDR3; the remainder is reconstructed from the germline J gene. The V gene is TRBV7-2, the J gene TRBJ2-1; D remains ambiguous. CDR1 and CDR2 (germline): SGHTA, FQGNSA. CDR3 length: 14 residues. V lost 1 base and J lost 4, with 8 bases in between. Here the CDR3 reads CASSLDAAYNEQFF. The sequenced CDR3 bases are TGTGCCAGCAGCTTAGACGCAGCGTACAATGAG.

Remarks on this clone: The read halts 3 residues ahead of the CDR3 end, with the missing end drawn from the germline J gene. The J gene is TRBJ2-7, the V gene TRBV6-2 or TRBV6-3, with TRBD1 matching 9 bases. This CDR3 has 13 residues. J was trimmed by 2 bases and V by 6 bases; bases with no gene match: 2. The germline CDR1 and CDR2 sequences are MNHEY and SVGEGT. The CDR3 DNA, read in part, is TGTGCCAGCAGCCACAGGGGGCCCTACGAG. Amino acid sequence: CASSHRGPYE. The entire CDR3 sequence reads CASSHRGPYEQYF.

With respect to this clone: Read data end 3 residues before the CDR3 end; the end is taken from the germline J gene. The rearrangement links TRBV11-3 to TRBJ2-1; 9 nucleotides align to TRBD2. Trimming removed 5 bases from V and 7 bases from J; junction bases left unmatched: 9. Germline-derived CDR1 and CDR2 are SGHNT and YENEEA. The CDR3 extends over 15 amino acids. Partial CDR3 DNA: TGTGCCAGCAGCCAAGTGCTAGCGGGATTAAATGAG. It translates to CASSQVLAGLNE. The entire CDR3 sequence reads CASSQVLAGLNEQFF.

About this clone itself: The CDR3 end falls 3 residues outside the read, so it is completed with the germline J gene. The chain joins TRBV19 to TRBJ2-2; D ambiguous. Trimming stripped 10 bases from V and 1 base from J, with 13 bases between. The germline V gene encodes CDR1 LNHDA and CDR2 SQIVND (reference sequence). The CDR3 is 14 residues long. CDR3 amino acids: CATSNQVNTGELFF. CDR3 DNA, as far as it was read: TGTGCCACCTCTAATCAAGTGAACACCGGGGAG.

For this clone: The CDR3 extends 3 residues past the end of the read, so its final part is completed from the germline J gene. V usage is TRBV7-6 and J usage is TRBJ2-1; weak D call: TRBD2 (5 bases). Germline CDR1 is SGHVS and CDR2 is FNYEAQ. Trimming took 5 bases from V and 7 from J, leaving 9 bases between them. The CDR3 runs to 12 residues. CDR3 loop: CASSPRTNEQFF. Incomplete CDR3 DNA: TGTGCCAGCAGCCCTAGGACTAATGAG. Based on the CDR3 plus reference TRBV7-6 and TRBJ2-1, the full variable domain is GAGVSQSPRYKVTKRGQDVALRCDPISGHVSLYWYRQALGQGPEFLTYFNYEAQQDKSGLPNDRFSAERPEGSISTLTIQRTEQRDSAMYRCASSPRTNEQFFGPGTRLTVL.

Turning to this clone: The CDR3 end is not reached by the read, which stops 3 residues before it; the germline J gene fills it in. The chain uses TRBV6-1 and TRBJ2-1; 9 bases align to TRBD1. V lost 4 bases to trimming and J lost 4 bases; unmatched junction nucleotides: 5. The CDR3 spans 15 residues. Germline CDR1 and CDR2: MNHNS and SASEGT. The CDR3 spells CASSAPGQGYNEQFF. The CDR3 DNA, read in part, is TGTGCCAGCAGTGCACCGGGACAGGGTTACAATGAG.

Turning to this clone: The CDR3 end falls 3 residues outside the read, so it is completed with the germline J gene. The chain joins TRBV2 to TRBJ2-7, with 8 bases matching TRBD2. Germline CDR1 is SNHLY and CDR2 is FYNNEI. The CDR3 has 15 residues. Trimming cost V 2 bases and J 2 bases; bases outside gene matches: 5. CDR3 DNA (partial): TGTGCCAGCAGTGAACAGCGGGAGTTTCCCTACGAG. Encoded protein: CASSEQREFPYE. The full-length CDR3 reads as CASSEQREFPYEQYF.

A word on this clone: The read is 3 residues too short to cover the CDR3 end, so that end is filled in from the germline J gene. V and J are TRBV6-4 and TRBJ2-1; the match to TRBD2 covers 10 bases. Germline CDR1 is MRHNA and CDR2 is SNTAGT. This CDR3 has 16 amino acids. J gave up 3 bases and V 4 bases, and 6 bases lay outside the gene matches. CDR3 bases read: TGTGCCAGCAGTGTTACTAGCGGGATCGACTACAATGAG. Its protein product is CASSVTSGIDYNE. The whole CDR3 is CASSVTSGIDYNEQFF.

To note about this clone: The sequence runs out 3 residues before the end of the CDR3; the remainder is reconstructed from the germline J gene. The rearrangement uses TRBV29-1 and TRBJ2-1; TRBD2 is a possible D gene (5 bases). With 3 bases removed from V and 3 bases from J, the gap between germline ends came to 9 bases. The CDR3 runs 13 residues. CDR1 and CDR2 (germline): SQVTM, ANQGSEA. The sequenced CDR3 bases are TGCAGCGTTGATTCCAGCGGCTACAATGAG. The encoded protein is CSVDSSGYNE. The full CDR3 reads CSVDSSGYNEQFF.

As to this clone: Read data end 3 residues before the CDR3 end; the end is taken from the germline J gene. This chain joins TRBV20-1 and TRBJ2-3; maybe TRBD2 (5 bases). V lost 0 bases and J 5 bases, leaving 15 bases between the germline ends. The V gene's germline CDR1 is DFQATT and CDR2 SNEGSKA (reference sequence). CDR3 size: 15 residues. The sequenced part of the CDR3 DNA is TGCAGTGCTAGAGATTTACGCGGGCCTATAGATACG. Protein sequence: CSARDLRGPIDT. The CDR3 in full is CSARDLRGPIDTQYF.

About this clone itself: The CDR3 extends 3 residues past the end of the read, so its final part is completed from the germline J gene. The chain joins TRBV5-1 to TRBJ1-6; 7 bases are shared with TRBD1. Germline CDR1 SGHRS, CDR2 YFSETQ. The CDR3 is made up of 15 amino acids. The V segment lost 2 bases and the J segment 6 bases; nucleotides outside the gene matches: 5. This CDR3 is CASSLTGQLNSPLHF. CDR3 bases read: TGCGCCAGCAGCTTAACGGGACAGCTTAATTCACCC.

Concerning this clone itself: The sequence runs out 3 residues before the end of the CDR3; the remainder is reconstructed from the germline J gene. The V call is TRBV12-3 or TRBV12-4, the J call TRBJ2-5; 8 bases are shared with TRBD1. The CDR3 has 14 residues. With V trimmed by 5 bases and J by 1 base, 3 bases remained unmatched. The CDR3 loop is CASSHGTGQETQYF. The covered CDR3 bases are TGTGCCAGCAGTCATGGGACAGGCCAAGAGACC.

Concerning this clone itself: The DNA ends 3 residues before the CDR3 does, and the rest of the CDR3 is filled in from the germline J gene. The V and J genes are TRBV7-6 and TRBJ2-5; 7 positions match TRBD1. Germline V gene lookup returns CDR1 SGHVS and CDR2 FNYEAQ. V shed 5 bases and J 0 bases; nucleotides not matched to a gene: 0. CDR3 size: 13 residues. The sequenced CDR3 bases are TGTGCCAGCAGCCAGGGGGACCAAGAGACC. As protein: CASSQGDQET. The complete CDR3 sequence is CASSQGDQETQYF.

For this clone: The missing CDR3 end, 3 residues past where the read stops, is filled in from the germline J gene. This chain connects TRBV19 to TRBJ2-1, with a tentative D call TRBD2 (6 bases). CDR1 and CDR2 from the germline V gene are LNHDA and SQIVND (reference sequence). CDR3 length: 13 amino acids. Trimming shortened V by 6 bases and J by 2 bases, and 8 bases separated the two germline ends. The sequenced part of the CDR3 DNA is TGTGCCAGTAGGGAGGGGCCCTACAATGAG. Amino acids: CASREGPYNE. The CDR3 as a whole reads CASREGPYNEQFF.

The CDR3 loop reads CSARNRDRGSDNTEAFF. CDR3 bases read: TGCAGTGCTAGAAACCGGGACAGGGGCAGTGATAACACTGAA. V and J are TRBV20-1 and TRBJ1-1; 10 bases line up with TRBD1. Read sequence stops 3 residues before the CDR3 end, and the germline J gene provides the missing end. This CDR3 spans 17 amino acids. The V gene's germline CDR1 is DFQATT and CDR2 SNEGSKA (reference sequence). The ends lost 2 bases at V and 2 bases at J; junction bases unmatched: 11.

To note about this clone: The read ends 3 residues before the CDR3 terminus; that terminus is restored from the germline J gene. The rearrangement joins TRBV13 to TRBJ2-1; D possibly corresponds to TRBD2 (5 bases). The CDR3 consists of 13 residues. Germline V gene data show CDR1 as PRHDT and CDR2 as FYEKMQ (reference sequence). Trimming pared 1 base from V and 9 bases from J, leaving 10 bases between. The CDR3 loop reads CASSLDIAGEQFF. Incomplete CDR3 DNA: TGTGCCAGCAGCTTAGACATCGCGGGTGAG.

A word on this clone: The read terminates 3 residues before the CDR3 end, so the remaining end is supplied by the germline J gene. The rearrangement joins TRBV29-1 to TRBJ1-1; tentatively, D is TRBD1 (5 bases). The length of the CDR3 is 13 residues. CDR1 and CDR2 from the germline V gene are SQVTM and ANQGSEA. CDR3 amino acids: CSVEEMSGGRAFF. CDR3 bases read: TGCAGCGTTGAAGAGATGTCGGGGGGGAGG. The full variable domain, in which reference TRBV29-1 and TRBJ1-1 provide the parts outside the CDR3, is SAVISQKPSRDICQRGTSLTIQCQVDSQVTMMFWYRQQPGQSLTLIATANQGSEATYESGFVIDKFPISRPNLTFSTLTVSNMSPEDSSIYLCSVEEMSGGRAFFGQGTRLTVV.

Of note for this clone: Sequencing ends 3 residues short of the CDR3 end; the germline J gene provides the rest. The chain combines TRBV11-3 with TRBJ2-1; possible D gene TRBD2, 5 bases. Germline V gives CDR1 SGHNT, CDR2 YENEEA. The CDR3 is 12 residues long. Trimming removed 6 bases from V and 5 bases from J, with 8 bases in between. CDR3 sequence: CASRSGNNEQFF. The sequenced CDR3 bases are TGTGCCAGCAGGTCGGGGAACAATGAG.

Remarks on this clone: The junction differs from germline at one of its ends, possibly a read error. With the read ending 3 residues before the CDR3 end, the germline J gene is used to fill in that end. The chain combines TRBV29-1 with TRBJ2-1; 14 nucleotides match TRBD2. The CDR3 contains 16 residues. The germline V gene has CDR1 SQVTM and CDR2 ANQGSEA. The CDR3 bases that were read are TGCAGCGTGGAAGCCCGGACTAGCGGGAGGATAAATGAG. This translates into CSVEARTSGRINE. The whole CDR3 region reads CSVEARTSGRINEQFF.